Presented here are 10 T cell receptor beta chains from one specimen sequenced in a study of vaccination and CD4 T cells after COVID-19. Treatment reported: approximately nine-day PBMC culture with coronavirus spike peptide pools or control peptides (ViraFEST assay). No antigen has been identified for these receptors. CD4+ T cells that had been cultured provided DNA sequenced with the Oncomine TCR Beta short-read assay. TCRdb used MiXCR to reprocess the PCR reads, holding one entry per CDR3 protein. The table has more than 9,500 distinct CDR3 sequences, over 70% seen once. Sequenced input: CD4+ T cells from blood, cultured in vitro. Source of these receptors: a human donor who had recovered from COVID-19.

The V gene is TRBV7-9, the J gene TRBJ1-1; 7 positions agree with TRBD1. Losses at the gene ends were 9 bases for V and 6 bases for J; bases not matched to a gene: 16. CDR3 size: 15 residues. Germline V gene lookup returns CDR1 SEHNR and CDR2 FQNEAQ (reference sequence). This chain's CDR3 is CASTTTPTGMSEAFF. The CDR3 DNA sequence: TGTGCCAGTACGACTACCCCGACAGGGATGTCTGAAGCTTTCTTT.

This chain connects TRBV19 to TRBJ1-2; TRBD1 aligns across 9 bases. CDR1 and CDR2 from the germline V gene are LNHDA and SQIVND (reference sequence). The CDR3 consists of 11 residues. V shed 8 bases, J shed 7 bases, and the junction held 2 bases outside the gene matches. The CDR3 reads CASVDRGGYTF. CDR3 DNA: TGTGCCAGTGTGGACAGGGGTGGCTACACCTTC.

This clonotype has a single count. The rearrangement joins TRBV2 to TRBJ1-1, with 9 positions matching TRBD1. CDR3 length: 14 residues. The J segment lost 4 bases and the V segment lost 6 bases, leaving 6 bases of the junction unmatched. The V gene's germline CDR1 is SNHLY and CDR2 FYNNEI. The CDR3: CASREQGAITEAFF. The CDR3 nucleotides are TGTGCCAGCAGGGAACAGGGGGCGATCACTGAAGCTTTCTTT.

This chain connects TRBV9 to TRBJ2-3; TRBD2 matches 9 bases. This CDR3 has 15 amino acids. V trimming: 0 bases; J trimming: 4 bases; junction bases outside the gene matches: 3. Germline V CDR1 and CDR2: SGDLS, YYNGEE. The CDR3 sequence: CASSVVAGGADTQYF. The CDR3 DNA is TGTGCCAGCAGCGTAGTGGCGGGGGGGGCAGATACGCAGTATTTT.

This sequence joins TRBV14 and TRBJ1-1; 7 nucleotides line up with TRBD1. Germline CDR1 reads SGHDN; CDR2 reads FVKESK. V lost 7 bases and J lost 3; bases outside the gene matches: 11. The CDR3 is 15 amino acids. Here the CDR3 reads CASTYFIQGDTEAFF. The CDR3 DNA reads TGTGCCAGCACCTATTTCATCCAGGGGGACACTGAAGCTTTCTTT.

CDR3 sequence reads: CASSPLAGATDTQYF. CDR3 coding DNA: TGTGCCAGCTCACCATTAGCGGGCGCCACAGATACGCAGTATTTT. The chain joins TRBV18 to TRBJ2-3, with 7 bases aligning to TRBD2. In germline, CDR1 is KGHSH, CDR2 LQKENI. The CDR3 is 15 amino acids. Germline trimming cut 2 bases from V and 2 bases from J; bases unmatched to any gene: 4.

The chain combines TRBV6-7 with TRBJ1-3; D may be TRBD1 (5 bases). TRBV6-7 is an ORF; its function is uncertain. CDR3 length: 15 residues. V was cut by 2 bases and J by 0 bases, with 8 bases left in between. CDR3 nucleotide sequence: TGTGCCAGCAGTTACAACGACAGCTCTGGAAACACCATATATTTT. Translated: CASSYNDSSGNTIYF.

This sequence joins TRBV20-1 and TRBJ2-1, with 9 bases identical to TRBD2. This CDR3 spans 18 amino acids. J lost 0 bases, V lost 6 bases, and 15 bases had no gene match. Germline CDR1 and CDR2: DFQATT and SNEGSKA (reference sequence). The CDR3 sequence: CSARGLGAGGSSYNEQFF. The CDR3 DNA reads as TGCAGTGCCCGAGGATTGGGGGCGGGAGGGAGCTCCTACAATGAGCAGTTCTTC.

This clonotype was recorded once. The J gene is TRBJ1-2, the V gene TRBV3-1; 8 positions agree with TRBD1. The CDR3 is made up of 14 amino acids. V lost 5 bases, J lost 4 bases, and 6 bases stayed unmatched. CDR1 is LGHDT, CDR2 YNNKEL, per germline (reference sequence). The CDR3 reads CASSARQGSYGYTF. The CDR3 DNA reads TGTGCCAGCAGCGCGCGACAGGGGAGCTATGGCTACACCTTC.

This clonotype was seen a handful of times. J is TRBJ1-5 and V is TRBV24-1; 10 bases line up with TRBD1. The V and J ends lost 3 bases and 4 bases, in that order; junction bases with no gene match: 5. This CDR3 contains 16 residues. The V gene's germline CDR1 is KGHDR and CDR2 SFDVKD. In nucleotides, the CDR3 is TGTGCCACCAGTGATCCGGGACAGGGGAAGAATCAGCCCCAGCATTTT. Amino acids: CATSDPGQGKNQPQHF.